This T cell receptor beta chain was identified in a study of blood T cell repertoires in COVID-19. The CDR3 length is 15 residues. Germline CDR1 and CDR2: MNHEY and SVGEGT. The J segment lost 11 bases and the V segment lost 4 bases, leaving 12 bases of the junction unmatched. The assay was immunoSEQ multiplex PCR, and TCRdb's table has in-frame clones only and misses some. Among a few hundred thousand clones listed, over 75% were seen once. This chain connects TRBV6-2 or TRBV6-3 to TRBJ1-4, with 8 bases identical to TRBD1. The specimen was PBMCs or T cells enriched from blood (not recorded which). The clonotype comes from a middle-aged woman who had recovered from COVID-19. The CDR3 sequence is CASSSTGGVSTKLFF. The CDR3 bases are TGTGCCAGCAGTTCCACAGGGGGTGTTTCGACGAAACTGTTTTTT.